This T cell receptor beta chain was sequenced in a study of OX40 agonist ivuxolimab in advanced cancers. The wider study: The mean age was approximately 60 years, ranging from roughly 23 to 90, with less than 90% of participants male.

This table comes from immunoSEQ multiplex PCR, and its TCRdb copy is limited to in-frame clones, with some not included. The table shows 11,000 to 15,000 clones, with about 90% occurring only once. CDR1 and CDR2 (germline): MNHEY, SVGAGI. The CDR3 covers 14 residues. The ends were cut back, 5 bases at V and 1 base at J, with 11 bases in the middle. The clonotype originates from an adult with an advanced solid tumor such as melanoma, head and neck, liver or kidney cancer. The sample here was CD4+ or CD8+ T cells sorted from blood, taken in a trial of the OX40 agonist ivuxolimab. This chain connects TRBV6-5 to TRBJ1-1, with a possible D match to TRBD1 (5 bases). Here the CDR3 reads CASSRGRTNTEAFF. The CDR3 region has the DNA TGTGCCAGCAGTAGGGGACGGACGAACACTGAAGCTTTCTTT.